This T cell receptor beta chain derives from a study of T cell repertoires in cytomegalovirus infection. Study-level information: Through public TCR beta signatures, both CMV infection and matching HLA type were indicated.

TCRdb processed the reads anew with MiXCR; each CDR3 protein has one entry. The sample includes more than 90,000 distinct CDR3 sequences, roughly 9.1% of them seen just once. Germline CDR1 reads LNHDA; CDR2 reads SQIVND (reference sequence). Trimming cost V 4 bases and J 5 bases; bases outside gene matches: 9. The CDR3 is 16 amino acids. This clonotype was observed many times. The antigen is undetermined. Broader study findings: HLA-C-restricted CMV clonotypes gave the most frequent clonotype in two of eight donors.

The sequence was collected from a human donor in good health (CMV status not recorded). Some clones in this sample may be carry-over from other donors' samples. The sequencing sample was made of PBMCs, sequenced either directly or after in vitro stimulation (not recorded which). The chain joins TRBV19 to TRBJ2-2; 8 nucleotides align to TRBD2. CDR3 protein: CASSNEPTSATGELFF. In DNA, the CDR3 is TGTGCCAGTAGTAACGAACCGACTAGCGCGACCGGGGAGCTGTTTTTT.